This T cell receptor (beta chain) was sequenced for a study of cytomegalovirus exposure and HLA in healthy donors. Study-wide results and caveats: The study assumed roughly uniform donor sequencing depth for presence/absence analyses. Among TCR beta chains, those listed as cytomegalovirus-associated numbered some 160. Reported results showed that the classifier diagnosed cytomegalovirus status with high specificity and sensitivity. Sequencing likely produced, as an artifact, a cluster of highly shared sequence variants.

Both 60 Vbeta primers and 13 Jbeta primers went into the PCR. Profiled with immunoSEQ multiplex PCR; TCRdb holds only in-frame clones, not every one. Here the sample spans roughly 150,000 clones, approximately 88% being singletons. Comments on this clone: The antigen is undetermined.

V lost 0 bases, J lost 1 base, and 12 bases lay in between. This CDR3 spans 16 amino acids. CDR1 and CDR2 from the germline V gene are SGHKS and YYEKEE (reference sequence). J is TRBJ2-3 and V is TRBV5-5, with a weak D call TRBD2 (5 bases). The receptor was derived from a boy aged 2-9 years in good health and CMV-seronegative. Material for sequencing was PBMCs. The chain's CDR3 is CASSLAPGSRTDTQYF. The CDR3 nucleotides are TGTGCCAGCAGCTTGGCCCCGGGAAGCCGCACAGATACGCAGTATTTT.